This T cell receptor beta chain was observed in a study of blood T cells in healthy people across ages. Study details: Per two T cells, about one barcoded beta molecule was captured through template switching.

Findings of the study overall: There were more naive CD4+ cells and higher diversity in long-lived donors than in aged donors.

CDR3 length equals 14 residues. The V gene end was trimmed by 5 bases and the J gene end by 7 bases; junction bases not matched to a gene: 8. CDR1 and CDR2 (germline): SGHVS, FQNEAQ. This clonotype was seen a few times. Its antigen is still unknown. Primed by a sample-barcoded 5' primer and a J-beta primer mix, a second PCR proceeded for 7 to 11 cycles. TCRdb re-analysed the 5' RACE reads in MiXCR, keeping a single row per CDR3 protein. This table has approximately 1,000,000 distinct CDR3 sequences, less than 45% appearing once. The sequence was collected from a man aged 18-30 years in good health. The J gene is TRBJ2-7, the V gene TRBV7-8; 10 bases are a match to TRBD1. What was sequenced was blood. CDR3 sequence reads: CASSPGQGGGEQYF. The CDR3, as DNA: TGTGCCAGCAGCCCAGGACAGGGGGGGGGAGAGCAGTACTTC.